A selection of T cell receptor beta chains follows, all from one sample in a study of metastatic and nonmetastatic thyroid tumors. TCRdb re-clonotyped the PCR reads through MiXCR. This table holds roughly 20,000 clones, approximately 31% found once. The sample was blood. The receptors stem from a female donor with papillary thyroid cancer or a benign thyroid nodule (not recorded which). Some clones in this sample may be carry-over from other donors' samples. The CDR3 runs from the conserved cysteine through the conserved F or W. D genes are given only for firm matches. Some rows mark clone size as missing; the rest say once, few, many or name a class of expanded clone.

D gene: .; V gene: TRBV10-3; clone size: medium-sized; J gene: TRBJ1-3; CDR3 DNA: TGTGCCATCAGTGAGGGACTTGGAAACACCATATATTTT; CDR3 protein: CAISEGLGNTIYF
D gene: .; V gene: TRBV5-4; clone size: many; J gene: TRBJ2-5; CDR3 DNA: TGTGCCAGCAGCTTGGTAGACAGACAAGAGACCCAGTACTTC; CDR3 protein: CASSLVDRQETQYF
D gene: .; V gene: TRBV11-2; clone size: many; J gene: TRBJ2-5; CDR3 DNA: TGTGCCAGCAGTGCCAGAGTCCAAGAGACCCAGTACTTC; CDR3 protein: CASSARVQETQYF
D gene: .; V gene: TRBV9; clone size: .; J gene: TRBJ2-7; CDR3 DNA: TGTGCCAGCAGCGTAGGAAGTGACTCCTACGAGCAGTACTTC; CDR3 protein: CASSVGSDSYEQYF
D gene: .; V gene: TRBV11-3; clone size: once; J gene: TRBJ2-5; CDR3 DNA: TGTGCCAGCAGCAAGGGGAGAGAGACCCAGTACTTC; CDR3 protein: CASSKGRETQYF
D gene: .; V gene: TRBV30; clone size: .; J gene: TRBJ1-1; CDR3 DNA: TGTGTCGCGGGGGACACTAACACTGAAGCTTTCTTT; CDR3 protein: CVAGDTNTEAFF
D gene: .; V gene: TRBV19; clone size: medium-sized; J gene: TRBJ1-1; CDR3 DNA: TGTGCCAGTAGACACGACACGGCTCTGGAAGCTTTCTTT; CDR3 protein: CASRHDTALEAFF
D gene: .; V gene: TRBV7-6; clone size: many; J gene: TRBJ2-3; CDR3 DNA: TGTGCCAGCAGCCAACGCACAGATACGCAGTATTTT; CDR3 protein: CASSQRTDTQYF
D gene: .; V gene: TRBV6-1; clone size: medium-sized; J gene: TRBJ2-7; CDR3 DNA: TGTGCCAGCAGTTATTCCATAGAGCAGTACTTC; CDR3 protein: CASSYSIEQYF
D gene: .; V gene: TRBV6-5; clone size: few; J gene: TRBJ1-1; CDR3 DNA: TGTGCCAGCAGATATCGACAGCTGGGTGAAGCTTTCTTT; CDR3 protein: CASRYRQLGEAFF
D gene: .; V gene: TRBV29-1; clone size: many; J gene: TRBJ2-7; CDR3 DNA: TGCAGCGTTGAAAATACCAGGCACTCCCCCCGGCAGTACTTC; CDR3 protein: CSVENTRHSPRQYF
D gene: .; V gene: TRBV2; clone size: many; J gene: TRBJ1-5; CDR3 DNA: TGTGCCAGCGTTATCGATCCCGAGAATAGCAATCAGCCCCAGCATTTT; CDR3 protein: CASVIDPENSNQPQHF
D gene: .; V gene: TRBV19; clone size: few; J gene: TRBJ2-1; CDR3 DNA: TGTGCCAGTAGTATTAACAGCTACAATGAGCAGTTCTTC; CDR3 protein: CASSINSYNEQFF
D gene: .; V gene: TRBV12-3/TRBV12-4; clone size: .; J gene: TRBJ1-1; CDR3 DNA: TGTGCCAGCAGTCCCGGGACACCTAACACTGAAGCTTTCTTT; CDR3 protein: CASSPGTPNTEAFF
D gene: TRBD2; V gene: TRBV9; clone size: .; J gene: TRBJ2-3; CDR3 DNA: TGTTCCAGCAGCGTAGCAGCGGGATGGCCAGATACGCAGTATTTT; CDR3 protein: CSSSVAAGWPDTQYF
D gene: .; V gene: TRBV5-1; clone size: .; J gene: TRBJ2-5; CDR3 DNA: TGCGCCAGCAGCTTTGTGACTAGTGGTTCGGAGACCCAGTACTTC; CDR3 protein: CASSFVTSGSETQYF
D gene: .; V gene: TRBV5-1; clone size: .; J gene: TRBJ2-1; CDR3 DNA: TGCGCCAGCAGCTCGGGAGCGTTATTGGTCTTC; CDR3 protein: CASSSGALLVF
D gene: .; V gene: TRBV6-5; clone size: few; J gene: TRBJ1-5; CDR3 DNA: TGTGCCAGCACCCACGGTTACGGCTTTAGCAATCAGCCCCAGCATTTT; CDR3 protein: CASTHGYGFSNQPQHF
D gene: .; V gene: TRBV5-1; clone size: .; J gene: TRBJ2-3; CDR3 DNA: TGCGCCAGCAGCTTGGCCCGGGTGGGTTGGACAGATACGCAGTATTTT; CDR3 protein: CASSLARVGWTDTQYF
D gene: .; V gene: TRBV20-1; clone size: .; J gene: TRBJ2-3; CDR3 DNA: TGCAGTGCTAAAGACGGCCGAGGCACAGATACGCAGTATTTT; CDR3 protein: CSAKDGRGTDTQYF
D gene: .; V gene: TRBV20-1; clone size: .; J gene: TRBJ1-6; CDR3 DNA: TGCAGTGCTAGAGATGGGGACAACAGAAATTCACCCCTCCACTTT; CDR3 protein: CSARDGDNRNSPLHF
D gene: TRBD1; V gene: TRBV10-1; clone size: medium-sized; J gene: TRBJ1-3; CDR3 DNA: TGCGCCAGCAGTGAGTCGGAGGGGACAGGGGTGCGTTTGGTGACTGGAAACACCATATATTTT; CDR3 protein: CASSESEGTGVRLVTGNTIYF
D gene: TRBD1; V gene: TRBV20-1; clone size: many; J gene: TRBJ2-5; CDR3 DNA: TGCAGTGCCAGACTCGGGACAGTCCAAGAGACCCAGTACTTC; CDR3 protein: CSARLGTVQETQYF
D gene: .; V gene: TRBV20-1; clone size: .; J gene: TRBJ2-1; CDR3 DNA: TGCAGTGCTAGAGAATGGAAAGGAAGTCGCAATGAGCAGTTCTTC; CDR3 protein: CSAREWKGSRNEQFF
D gene: .; V gene: TRBV4-2; clone size: .; J gene: TRBJ2-1; CDR3 DNA: TGTGCCAGCAGCCCGGGACGGACCCTCCAAAATGAGCAGTTCTTC; CDR3 protein: CASSPGRTLQNEQFF
D gene: TRBD1; V gene: TRBV9; clone size: many; J gene: TRBJ1-1; CDR3 DNA: TGTGCCAGCAGCGTAGGGCAGGGGGCTGCCGAAGCTTTCTTT; CDR3 protein: CASSVGQGAAEAFF
D gene: TRBD2; V gene: TRBV6-1; clone size: many; J gene: TRBJ2-1; CDR3 DNA: TGTGCCAGCAGGACTAGCGGGAGTTTCGATGAGCAGTTCTTC; CDR3 protein: CASRTSGSFDEQFF
D gene: TRBD1; V gene: TRBV30; clone size: once; J gene: TRBJ1-2; CDR3 DNA: TGTGCCTGGGGGACAGGGAATGGCTACACCTTC; CDR3 protein: CAWGTGNGYTF
D gene: .; V gene: TRBV7-8; clone size: .; J gene: TRBJ2-1; CDR3 DNA: TGTGCCAGCAGCTTAGCGGGCATTGAGCAGTTCTTC; CDR3 protein: CASSLAGIEQFF
D gene: .; V gene: TRBV4-1; clone size: .; J gene: TRBJ1-5; CDR3 DNA: TGCGCCAGCAGTCCCGGGCCGGGGCAGGGGATAGATCAGCCCCAGCATTTT; CDR3 protein: CASSPGPGQGIDQPQHF
D gene: .; V gene: TRBV11-3; clone size: many; J gene: TRBJ2-1; CDR3 DNA: TGTGCCAGCAGCCGAGGTTCCTACAATGAGCAGTTCTTC; CDR3 protein: CASSRGSYNEQFF
D gene: .; V gene: TRBV7-2; clone size: many; J gene: TRBJ2-3; CDR3 DNA: TGTGCCAGCAGCCCCCGGGACTTTAGCACAGATACGCAGTATTTT; CDR3 protein: CASSPRDFSTDTQYF
D gene: .; V gene: TRBV10-3; clone size: .; J gene: TRBJ2-7; CDR3 DNA: TGTGCCATCAGTGAGTCAGGGGGCCGGGGGGAGCAGTACTTC; CDR3 protein: CAISESGGRGEQYF
D gene: .; V gene: TRBV10-3; clone size: many; J gene: TRBJ1-3; CDR3 DNA: TGTGCCATCAGCCCCGGGGCCGAGGTGGACACCATATATTTT; CDR3 protein: CAISPGAEVDTIYF
D gene: .; V gene: TRBV6-2/TRBV6-3; clone size: medium-sized; J gene: TRBJ2-7; CDR3 DNA: TGTGCCAGCAGTCACTACCGGGCCCCAGACTACGAGCAGTACTTC; CDR3 protein: CASSHYRAPDYEQYF
D gene: TRBD1; V gene: TRBV6-6; clone size: .; J gene: TRBJ2-7; CDR3 DNA: TGTGCCAGCAGTTACATATTGGGACAGGGAGTAGGCGAGCAGTACTTC; CDR3 protein: CASSYILGQGVGEQYF
D gene: .; V gene: TRBV30; clone size: .; J gene: TRBJ2-2; CDR3 DNA: TGTGCCTGGAGTGTACGGGACACGTTTTCCGGGGAGCTGTTTTTT; CDR3 protein: CAWSVRDTFSGELFF
D gene: .; V gene: TRBV6-1; clone size: .; J gene: TRBJ2-7; CDR3 DNA: TGTGCCAGCAGTGAAGGACAGAACTACGAGCAGTACTTC; CDR3 protein: CASSEGQNYEQYF
D gene: TRBD1; V gene: TRBV9; clone size: many; J gene: TRBJ1-1; CDR3 DNA: TGTGCCAGCAGCGGGGGACAGCTGAACACTGAAGCTTTCTTT; CDR3 protein: CASSGGQLNTEAFF
D gene: .; V gene: TRBV12-3/TRBV12-4; clone size: .; J gene: TRBJ2-7; CDR3 DNA: TGTGCCAGCAGTTCGGACTATGGATATTACGAGCAGTACTTC; CDR3 protein: CASSSDYGYYEQYF
D gene: .; V gene: TRBV7-9; clone size: .; J gene: TRBJ1-2; CDR3 DNA: TGTGCCAGCAGCCCCCTCTGGAGTGTCTATGGCTACACCTTC; CDR3 protein: CASSPLWSVYGYTF